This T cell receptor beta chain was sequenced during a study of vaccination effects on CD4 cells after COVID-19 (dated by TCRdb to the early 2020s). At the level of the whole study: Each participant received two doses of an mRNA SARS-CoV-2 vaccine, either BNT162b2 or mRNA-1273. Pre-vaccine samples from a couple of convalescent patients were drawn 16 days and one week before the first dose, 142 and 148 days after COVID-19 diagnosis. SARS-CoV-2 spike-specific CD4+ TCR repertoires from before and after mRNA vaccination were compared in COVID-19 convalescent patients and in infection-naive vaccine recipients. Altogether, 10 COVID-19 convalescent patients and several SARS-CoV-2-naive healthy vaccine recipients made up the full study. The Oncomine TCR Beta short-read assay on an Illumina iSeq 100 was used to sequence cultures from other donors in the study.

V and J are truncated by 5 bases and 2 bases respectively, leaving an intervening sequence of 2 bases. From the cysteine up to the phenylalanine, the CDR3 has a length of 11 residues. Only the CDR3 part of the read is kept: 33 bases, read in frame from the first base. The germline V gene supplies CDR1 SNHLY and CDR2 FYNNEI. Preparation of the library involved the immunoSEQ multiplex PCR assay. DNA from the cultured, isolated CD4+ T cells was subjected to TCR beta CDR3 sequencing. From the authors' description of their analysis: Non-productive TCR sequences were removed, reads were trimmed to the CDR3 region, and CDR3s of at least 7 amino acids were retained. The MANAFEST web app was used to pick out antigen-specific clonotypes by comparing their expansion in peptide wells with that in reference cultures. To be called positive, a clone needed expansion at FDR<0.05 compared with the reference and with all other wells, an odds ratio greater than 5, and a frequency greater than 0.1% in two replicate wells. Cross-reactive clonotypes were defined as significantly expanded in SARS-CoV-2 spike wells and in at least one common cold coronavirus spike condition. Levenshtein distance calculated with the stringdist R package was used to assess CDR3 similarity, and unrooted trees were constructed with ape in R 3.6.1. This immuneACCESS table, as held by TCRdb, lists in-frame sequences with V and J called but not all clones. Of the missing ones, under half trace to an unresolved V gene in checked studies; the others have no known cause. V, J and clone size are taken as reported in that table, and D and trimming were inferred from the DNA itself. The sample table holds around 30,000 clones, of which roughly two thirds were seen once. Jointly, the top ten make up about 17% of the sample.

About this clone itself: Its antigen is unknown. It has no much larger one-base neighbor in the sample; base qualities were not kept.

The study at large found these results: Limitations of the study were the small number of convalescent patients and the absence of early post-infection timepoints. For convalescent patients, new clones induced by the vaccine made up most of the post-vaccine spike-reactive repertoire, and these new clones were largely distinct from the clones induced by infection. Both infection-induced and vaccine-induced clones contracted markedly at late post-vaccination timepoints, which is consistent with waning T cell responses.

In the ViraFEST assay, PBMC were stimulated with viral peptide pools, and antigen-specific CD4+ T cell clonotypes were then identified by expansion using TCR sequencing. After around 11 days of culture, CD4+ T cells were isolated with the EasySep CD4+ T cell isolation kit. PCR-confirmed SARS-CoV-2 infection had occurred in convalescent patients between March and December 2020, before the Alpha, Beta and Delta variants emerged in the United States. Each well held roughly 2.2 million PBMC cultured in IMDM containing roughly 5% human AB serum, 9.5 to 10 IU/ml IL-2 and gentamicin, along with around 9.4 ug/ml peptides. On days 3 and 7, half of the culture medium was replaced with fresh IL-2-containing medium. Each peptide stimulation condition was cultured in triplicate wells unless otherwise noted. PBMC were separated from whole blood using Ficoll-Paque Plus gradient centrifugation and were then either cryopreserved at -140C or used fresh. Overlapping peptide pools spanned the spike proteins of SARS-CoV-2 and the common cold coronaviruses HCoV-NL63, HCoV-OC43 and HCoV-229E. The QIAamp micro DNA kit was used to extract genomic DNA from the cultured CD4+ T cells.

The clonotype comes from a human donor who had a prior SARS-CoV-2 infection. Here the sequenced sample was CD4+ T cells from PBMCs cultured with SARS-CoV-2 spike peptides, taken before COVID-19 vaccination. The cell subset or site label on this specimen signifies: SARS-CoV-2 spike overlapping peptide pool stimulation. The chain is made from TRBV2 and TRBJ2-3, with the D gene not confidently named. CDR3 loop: CASSYTDTQYF. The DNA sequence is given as TGTGCCAGCAGTTACACAGATACGCAGTATTTT.